This passage covers 24 T cell receptor beta chains from one sample sequenced in a study of patients and donors after allogeneic stem cell transplantation. TCRdb passed the RT-PCR reads through MiXCR, listing each CDR3 protein once. The sample lists about 74,000 distinct CDR3 sequences, approximately 26% occurring once. The sample comprised blood, either unsorted or a sorted T cell fraction (not recorded which). These receptors all stem from a human donor who was either an allogeneic HSCT recipient or a stem cell or donor lymphocyte infusion donor (not recorded which). It is not recorded whose cells these are; they may come from a transplant donor.

The V and J genes are TRBV6-5 and TRBJ1-2; D perhaps matches TRBD1 (6 bases). The V gene lost 5 bases and the J gene lost 3 bases, with 13 bases spanning the gap. The CDR3 is 14 amino acids. The germline gives CDR1 MNHEY, CDR2 SVGAGI. This CDR3 is CASSQNRVDYGYTF. In DNA, the CDR3 is TGTGCCAGCAGTCAAAACAGGGTCGACTATGGCTACACCTTC.

This sequence joins TRBV11-2 and TRBJ2-2; D perhaps matches TRBD2 (7 bases). This CDR3 has 14 amino acids. The V end was cut by 1 base, the J end by 9 bases, with 12 bases between. Germline V gene data show CDR1 as SGHAT and CDR2 as FQNNGV. The CDR3 bases are TGTGCCAGCAGCTTAGGAGGGGGGGCCAGGGAGCTGTTTTTT. Protein product: CASSLGGGARELFF.

The chain recombines TRBV6-2 or TRBV6-3 with TRBJ2-1, with 8 bases identical to TRBD2. CDR3 length: 16 amino acids. Germline V CDR1 and CDR2: MNHEY, SVGEGT. Unmatched junction bases numbered 15, after V lost 4 bases and J lost 10 bases. The chain's CDR3 is CASSCRREREMEEQFF. The CDR3 DNA reads TGTGCCAGCAGTTGCCGTCGGGAGCGGGAGATGGAAGAGCAGTTCTTC.

The V gene is TRBV5-1, the J gene TRBJ2-4, with 11 bases lining up with TRBD2. This CDR3 spans 16 amino acids. Germline V gene sequence: CDR1 SGHRS, CDR2 YFSETQ. V lost 5 bases, J lost 0 bases, and 4 bases stayed unmatched. The CDR3 DNA reads as TGCGCCAGCAGTCCACTAGCGGGAGAAGCCAAAAACATTCAGTACTTC. It encodes CASSPLAGEAKNIQYF.

The genes are TRBV5-5 and TRBJ1-1, with 7 bases that match TRBD1. V dropped 4 bases and J dropped 1; count of bases not matched to a gene: 4. The CDR3 extends over 14 amino acids. In germline, CDR1 is SGHKS, CDR2 YYEKEE (reference sequence). In DNA, the CDR3 is TGTGCCAGCAGCCATAGGACAGGGAACACTGAAGCTTTCTTT. Protein: CASSHRTGNTEAFF.

V and J are TRBV12-3 or TRBV12-4 and TRBJ2-1, with TRBD1 matching over 7 bases. This CDR3 spans 14 amino acids. With 8 bases clipped from V and 5 bases from J, the junction kept 9 bases outside the gene matches. The CDR3 sequence: CASRAFGTDNEQFF. The CDR3 DNA follows: TGTGCCAGCCGGGCTTTTGGGACAGACAATGAGCAGTTCTTC.

This clonotype was seen a handful of times. This chain connects TRBV7-2 to TRBJ1-1, with 9 bases identical to TRBD1. Germline-derived CDR1 and CDR2 are SGHTA and FQGNSA. Germline trimming cut 5 bases from V and 4 bases from J; bases unmatched to any gene: 5. This CDR3 is 14 amino acids long. This chain's CDR3 is CASSMDRGGTEAFF. The CDR3 DNA reads as TGTGCCAGCAGCATGGACAGGGGAGGCACTGAAGCTTTCTTT.

The table lists this clonotype with a count of one. The chain combines TRBV10-3 with TRBJ2-7; weak D call: TRBD1 (6 bases). The CDR3 covers 14 residues. Trimming took off 0 bases at V and 6 bases at J, with 12 bases between the two ends. From germline, CDR1 is ENHRY and CDR2 SYGVKD. CDR3 in amino acids: CAISESKRGSEQYF. CDR3 bases: TGTGCCATCAGTGAGTCGAAAAGGGGGAGCGAGCAGTACTTC.

The chain couples TRBV30 to TRBJ2-1; TRBD2 aligns across 9 bases. The J segment lost 5 bases and the V segment lost 2 bases, leaving 4 bases of the junction unmatched. Germline values: CDR1 GTSNPN, CDR2 SVGIG (reference sequence). The CDR3 has 14 residues. The CDR3 region is CAWSKLAGNNEQFF. The CDR3 DNA is TGTGCCTGGAGTAAGCTAGCGGGGAACAATGAGCAGTTCTTC.

This chain joins TRBV21-1 and TRBJ2-4. TRBV21-1 is a known pseudogene. This CDR3 comprises 18 residues. For the CDR3, the DNA is TGTGCCAGCAGCACCCATGGATTCTCCGGCCTAGCCAAAAACATTCAGTACTTC. It is translated as CASSTHGFSGLAKNIQYF.

This clonotype has ten or more counts. The chain employs TRBV5-1 and TRBJ1-4; TRBD1 matches 7 bases. The V gene end was trimmed by 3 bases and the J gene end by 0 bases; junction bases not matched to a gene: 2. CDR1 and CDR2 (germline): SGHRS, YFSETQ. The CDR3 totals 15 residues. CDR3 region: CASSWDRTTNEKLFF. CDR3 in DNA: TGCGCCAGCAGCTGGGACAGAACAACTAATGAAAAACTGTTTTTT.

This clonotype occurred a few times. The V call is TRBV10-3, the J call TRBJ2-1; 9 bases are shared with TRBD1. Per germline, CDR1 ENHRY and CDR2 SYGVKD. V lost 0 bases and J lost 9; bases outside the gene matches: 6. The CDR3 covers 15 residues. CDR3 DNA: TGTGCCATCAGTGAGTCAGGGACAGGGTCGAGTGAGCAGTTCTTC. This gives the protein CAISESGTGSSEQFF.

Only a few counts were recorded for this clonotype. The chain has TRBV12-3 or TRBV12-4 and TRBJ2-5; D is possibly TRBD1 (7 bases). V lost 5 bases and J lost 3, with 22 bases in between. The CDR3 sequence is 17 residues long. The CDR3 nucleotides are TGTGCCAGCAGTCCCCCCAGGGGGGCGACACTGAAAGAGACCCAGTACTTC. Translation: CASSPPRGATLKETQYF.

This clonotype was observed a few times. The chain carries TRBV7-6 and TRBJ1-1; tentatively, D is TRBD1 (6 bases). The germline CDR1 and CDR2 sequences are SGHVS and FNYEAQ. The V end lost 6 bases, the J end lost 6 bases, and 14 bases lay between the germline ends. The CDR3 is 13 amino acids. Here the CDR3 reads CASRDWRGSEAFF. The CDR3 nucleotides are TGTGCCAGCAGGGACTGGAGGGGGTCTGAAGCTTTCTTT.

This clonotype turned up a few times. The V gene is TRBV29-1, the J gene TRBJ1-1; TRBD1 is a possible D gene (6 bases). Looked up from germline, CDR1 is SQVTM and CDR2 is ANQGSEA. The CDR3 has 12 amino acids. The germline V and J ends were trimmed by 6 bases and 5 bases, with 13 bases remaining between them. CDR3 nucleotide sequence: TGCAGCGTGAAGGGGGAGTGGACTGAAGCTTTCTTT. Its protein product is CSVKGEWTEAFF.

In this sample, this clonotype turned up many times. The chain links TRBV7-9 to TRBJ1-2; D gene ambiguous. Trimming took off 7 bases at V and 6 bases at J, with 12 bases between the two ends. The CDR3 extends over 12 amino acids. The germline V gene encodes CDR1 SEHNR and CDR2 FQNEAQ (reference sequence). CDR3 sequence: CASTELADGYTF. The CDR3, as DNA: TGTGCCAGCACCGAGCTCGCGGATGGCTACACCTTC.

The gene calls are TRBV14 and TRBJ2-6, with 11 bases lining up with TRBD2. CDR3 length: 14 residues. CDR1 is SGHDN and CDR2 is FVKESK in the germline V gene. V lost 0 bases, J lost 13 bases, and 2 bases stayed unmatched. The CDR3 DNA sequence: TGTGCCAGCAGCCAAGATCGACTAGCGGGAGTCCTGACTTTC. Protein product: CASSQDRLAGVLTF.

Only a few counts were recorded for this clonotype. DNA for the CDR3: TGTGCCACCCTTTCGGGGGGATCTTGGAGTAATCAGCCCCAGCATTTT. Its translation: CATLSGGSWSNQPQHF. This chain joins TRBV6-6 and TRBJ1-5, with D possibly being TRBD1 (5 bases). Germline V gene lookup returns CDR1 MNHNY and CDR2 SVGAGI (reference sequence). The CDR3 spans 16 residues. V lost 10 bases, J lost 4 bases, and 23 bases lay in between.

The chain combines TRBV7-3 with TRBJ1-1; unclear D gene. The germline gives CDR1 SGHTA, CDR2 FQGTGA. The V gene lost 1 base and the J gene lost 0 bases, with 12 bases spanning the gap. This CDR3 has 16 residues. CDR3 region: CASSLKDPAMNTEAFF. The CDR3 DNA is TGTGCCAGCAGCTTAAAAGATCCAGCTATGAACACTGAAGCTTTCTTT.

This clonotype was seen a few times. This sequence joins TRBV12-5 and TRBJ2-2; D remains unclear. The ends were cut back, 6 bases at V and 5 bases at J, with 10 bases in the middle. This CDR3 is 13 amino acids long. The germline gives CDR1 LGHNT, CDR2 FRNRAP. The DNA for the CDR3 is TGTGCTAGTGGGTACGGATTGACCGGGGAGCTGTTTTTT. This codes for CASGYGLTGELFF.

This chain joins TRBV7-9 and TRBJ2-7; 10 bases align to TRBD2. This CDR3 has 15 residues. The germline V gene has CDR1 SEHNR and CDR2 FQNEAQ (reference sequence). J was trimmed by 5 bases and V by 1 base; bases with no gene match: 5. CDR3 protein: CASSLVLAGVDEQYF. DNA of the CDR3: TGTGCCAGCAGCTTAGTTCTAGCGGGAGTTGACGAGCAGTACTTC.

This clonotype was counted only a few times. V gene TRBV9 combines with J gene TRBJ2-7; TRBD1 is a possible D gene (6 bases). Germline lookup yields CDR1 SGDLS and CDR2 YYNGEE. This CDR3 comprises 13 residues. V was cut by 4 bases and J by 5 bases, with 13 bases left in between. The CDR3 is CASSPGALHEQYF. The CDR3 nucleotides are TGTGCCAGCAGCCCAGGGGCTCTCCACGAGCAGTACTTC.

This clonotype was seen repeatedly, ten times or more. V and J are TRBV15 and TRBJ1-2; D gene unclear. Germline V gives CDR1 LNHNV, CDR2 YYDKDF (reference sequence). V was clipped by 1 base and J by 3 bases, with 18 bases between them. The CDR3 totals 17 residues. CDR3 nucleotide sequence: TGTGCCACCAGCAGAGGTGACGAAAGCCGAAGTGACTATGGCTACACCTTC. It codes for CATSRGDESRSDYGYTF.

In this sample, this clonotype turned up a few times. The genes are TRBV6-5 and TRBJ1-3; D is possibly TRBD1 (5 bases). Trimming removed 6 bases at V and 7 bases at J, with 10 bases between. The CDR3 loop spans 12 amino acids. Germline assignment: CDR1 MNHEY and CDR2 SVGAGI. CDR3 amino acids: CASSPGHNTIYF. In DNA, the CDR3 is TGTGCCAGCAGCCCTGGACACAACACCATATATTTT.